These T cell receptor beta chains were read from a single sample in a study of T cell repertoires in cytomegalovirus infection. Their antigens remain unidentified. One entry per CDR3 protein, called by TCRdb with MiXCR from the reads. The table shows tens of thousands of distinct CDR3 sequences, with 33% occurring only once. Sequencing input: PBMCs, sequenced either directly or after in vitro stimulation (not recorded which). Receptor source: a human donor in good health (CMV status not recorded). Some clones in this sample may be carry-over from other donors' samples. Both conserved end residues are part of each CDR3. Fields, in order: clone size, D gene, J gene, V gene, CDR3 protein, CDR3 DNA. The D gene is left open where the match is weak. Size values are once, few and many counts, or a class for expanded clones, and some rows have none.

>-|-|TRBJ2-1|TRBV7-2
CASSRGLWVADEQFF
TGTGCCAGCAGCCGCGGACTCTGGGTTGCGGATGAGCAGTTCTTC
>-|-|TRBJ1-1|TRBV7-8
CASSLALGDADTEAFF
TGTGCCAGCAGCTTAGCGCTGGGGGACGCGGATACTGAAGCTTTCTTT
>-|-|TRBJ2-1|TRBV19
CASSIQNNEQFF
TGTGCCAGTAGTATTCAGAACAATGAGCAGTTCTTC
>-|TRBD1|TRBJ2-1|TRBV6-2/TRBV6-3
CASSRGQGRNEQFF
TGTGCCAGCAGCCGGGGACAGGGACGGAATGAGCAGTTCTTC
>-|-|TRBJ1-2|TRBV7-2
CASSLVILGSWGYTF
TGTGCCAGCAGCTTAGTGATCTTGGGGTCCTGGGGCTACACCTTC
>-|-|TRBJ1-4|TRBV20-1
CSARDGWGVGEKLFF
TGCAGTGCTAGAGATGGATGGGGGGTCGGGGAAAAACTGTTTTTT
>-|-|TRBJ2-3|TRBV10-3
CATKSTDTQYF
TGTGCCACCAAGAGCACAGATACGCAGTATTTT
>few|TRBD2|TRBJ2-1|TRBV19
CAAGGRNEQFF
TGTGCCGCGGGCGGGAGAAATGAGCAGTTCTTC
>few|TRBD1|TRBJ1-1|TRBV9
CASSPTTGLDTEAFF
TGTGCCAGCAGCCCGACGACAGGGTTGGACACTGAAGCTTTCTTT
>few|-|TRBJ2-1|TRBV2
CASSGETGAYNEQFF
TGTGCCAGCAGTGGGGAAACGGGGGCCTACAATGAGCAGTTCTTC
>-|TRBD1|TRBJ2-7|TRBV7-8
CASSPTGQMYEQYF
TGTGCCAGCAGCCCCACGGGACAGATGTACGAGCAGTACTTC
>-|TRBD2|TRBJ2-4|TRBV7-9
CASSQLATKNIQYF
TGTGCCAGCAGTCAACTAGCGACCAAAAACATTCAGTACTTC
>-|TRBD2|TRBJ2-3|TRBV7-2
CASSSGLAGGLGTQYF
TGTGCCAGCAGTTCCGGACTAGCGGGAGGGTTGGGTACGCAGTATTTT
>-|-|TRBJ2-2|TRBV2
CASSRGPGTGELFF
TGTGCCAGTAGCAGGGGCCCGGGGACCGGGGAGCTGTTTTTT
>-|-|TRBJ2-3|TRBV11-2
CASSFRGRGTDTQYF
TGTGCCAGCAGCTTCAGAGGGAGAGGCACAGATACGCAGTATTTT
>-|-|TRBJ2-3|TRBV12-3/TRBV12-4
CASSFRSGFDTQYF
TGTGCCAGCAGTTTTCGGTCCGGGTTCGATACGCAGTATTTT
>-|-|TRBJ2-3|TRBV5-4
CASSLRSTSTDTQYF
TGTGCCAGCAGCCTAAGGAGTACTAGCACAGATACGCAGTATTTT
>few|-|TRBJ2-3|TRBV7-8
CASSLGTDIAYF
TGTGCCAGCAGCTTGGGGACTGATATTGCGTATTTT
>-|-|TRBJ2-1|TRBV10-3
CAISESLSSYNEQFF
TGTGCCATCAGTGAGAGCCTGAGCTCCTACAATGAGCAGTTCTTC
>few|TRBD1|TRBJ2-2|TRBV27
CASSSVRGQTGELFF
TGTGCCAGCAGTTCGGTCAGGGGGCAGACCGGGGAGCTGTTTTTT
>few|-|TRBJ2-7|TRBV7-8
CASSPDSTYEQYF
TGTGCCAGCAGCCCCGACAGTACCTACGAGCAGTACTTC
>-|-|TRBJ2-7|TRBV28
CASRTVGAYGEQYF
TGTGCCAGCAGGACCGTAGGGGCCTACGGGGAGCAGTACTTC
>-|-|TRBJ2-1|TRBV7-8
CASSFGLSYNEQFF
TGTGCCAGCAGCTTCGGGTTGTCCTACAATGAGCAGTTCTTC
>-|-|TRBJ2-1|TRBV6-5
CVSSQTVYNEQFF
TGTGTCAGCAGTCAGACAGTCTACAATGAGCAGTTCTTC
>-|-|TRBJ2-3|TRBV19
CASSIKDTQYF
TGTGCCAGTAGTATCAAAGATACGCAGTATTTT
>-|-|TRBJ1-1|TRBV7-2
CASSLGMVMGTEAFF
TGTGCCAGCAGCTTAGGAATGGTAATGGGCACTGAAGCTTTCTTT
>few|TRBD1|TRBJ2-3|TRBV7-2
CASSWDRRTDTQYF
TGTGCCAGCAGCTGGGACAGACGCACAGATACGCAGTATTTT
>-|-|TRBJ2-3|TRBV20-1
CSASPRLDHSTDTQYF
TGCAGTGCTAGCCCCCGCCTAGACCACAGCACAGATACGCAGTATTTT